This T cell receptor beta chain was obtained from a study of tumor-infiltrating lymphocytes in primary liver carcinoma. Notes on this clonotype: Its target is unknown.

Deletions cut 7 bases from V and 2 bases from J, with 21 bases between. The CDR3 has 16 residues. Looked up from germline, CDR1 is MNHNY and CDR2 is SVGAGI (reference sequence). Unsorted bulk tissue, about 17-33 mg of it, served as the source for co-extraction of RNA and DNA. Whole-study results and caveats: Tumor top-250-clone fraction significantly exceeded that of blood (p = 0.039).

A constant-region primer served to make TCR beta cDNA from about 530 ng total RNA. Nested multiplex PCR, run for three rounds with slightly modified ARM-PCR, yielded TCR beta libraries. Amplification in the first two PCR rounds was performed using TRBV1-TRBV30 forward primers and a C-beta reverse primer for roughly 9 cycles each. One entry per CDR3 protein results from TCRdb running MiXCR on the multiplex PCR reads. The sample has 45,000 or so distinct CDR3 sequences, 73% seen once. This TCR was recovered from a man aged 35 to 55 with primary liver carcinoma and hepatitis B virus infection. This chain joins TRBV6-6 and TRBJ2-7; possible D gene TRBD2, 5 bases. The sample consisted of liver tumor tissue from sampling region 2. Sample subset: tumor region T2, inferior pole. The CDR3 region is CASNYRARGPTYEQYF. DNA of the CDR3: TGTGCCAGCAATTATCGAGCGCGAGGGCCTACCTACGAGCAGTACTTC.